A selection of T cell receptor beta chains follows, all from one sample in a study of a mutant IDH1 vaccine in newly diagnosed glioma. Data came from immunoSEQ multiplex PCR; TCRdb stores just in-frame clones and leaves some out. The sample lists 85,000 to 100,000 clones; about 80% were seen once. This material consisted of PBMCs, taken from a glioma patient treated with radiotherapy, temozolomide or both. The receptors originated from a woman aged 45-65 years with glioma. Each CDR3 is given with its conserved first and last residue. D genes are given only for firm matches. Where a row states a size, it is once, few, many or the class of an expanded clone; other rows omit it.

TRBD2	TRBV5-5	TRBJ2-2	once	CASSSPSGGTNTGELFF	TGTGCCAGCAGCTCTCCTAGCGGGGGCACAAACACCGGGGAGCTGTTTTTT
.	TRBV2	TRBJ1-5	.	CASSDLIEKSNQPQHF	TGTGCCAGCAGTGATCTTATCGAAAAATCCAATCAGCCCCAGCATTTT
.	TRBV9	TRBJ1-1	few	CASSVMNTEAFF	TGTGCCAGCAGCGTCATGAACACTGAAGCTTTCTTT
.	TRBV6-6	TRBJ1-6	.	CASSYSRQENNSPLHF	TGTGCCAGCAGTTACTCGAGGCAGGAGAATAATTCACCCCTCCACTTT
.	TRBV7-9	TRBJ1-4	.	CASSADRATNEKLFF	TGTGCCAGCAGCGCGGACAGAGCAACTAATGAAAAACTGTTTTTT
.	TRBV19	TRBJ1-3	.	CASTGLSGNTIYF	TGTGCCAGTACGGGCCTATCTGGAAACACCATATATTTT
.	TRBV15	TRBJ1-3	.	CATSRAGPDSSGNTIYF	TGTGCCACCAGCAGAGCGGGGCCAGATAGCTCTGGAAACACCATATATTTT
.	TRBV7-8	TRBJ1-1	.	CASSYPGRVNTEAFF	TGTGCCAGCAGCTACCCCGGGAGGGTGAACACTGAAGCTTTCTTT
TRBD1	TRBV18	TRBJ2-7	.	CASSGTVNEQYF	TGTGCCAGCTCAGGGACAGTCAACGAGCAGTACTTC
TRBD1	TRBV10-3	TRBJ2-2	.	CAISATGKVRELFF	TGTGCCATCAGTGCGACAGGGAAGGTGCGGGAGCTGTTTTTT
.	TRBV21-1	TRBJ2-7	.	CASKFQAVAYEQYF	TGTGCCAGTAAATTTCAGGCGGTAGCCTACGAGCAGTACTTC
.	TRBV7-8	TRBJ1-1	once	CASSLVRSSPEAFF	TGTGCCAGCAGCTTAGTGAGGTCGTCGCCTGAAGCTTTCTTT
.	TRBV27	TRBJ1-2	.	CASSFLPRDTNYGYTF	TGTGCCAGCAGTTTCCTCCCCCGGGACACCAACTATGGCTACACCTTC
.	TRBV21-1	TRBJ1-4	.	CASRAAYEKLFF	TGTGCCAGCAGGGCGGCTTATGAAAAACTGTTTTTT
TRBD1	TRBV4-1	TRBJ1-6	.	CASSQSAPGQGITPLHF	TGCGCCAGCAGCCAAAGCGCACCGGGACAGGGGATAACACCCCTCCACTTT
TRBD1	TRBV29-1	TRBJ2-2	.	CSVTGTGETGELFF	TGCAGCGTCACCGGGACAGGGGAAACCGGGGAGCTGTTTTTT
.	TRBV2	TRBJ1-4	once	CASSEMGYGEKLFF	TGTGCCAGCAGTGAAATGGGCTACGGTGAAAAACTGTTTTTT
.	TRBV18	TRBJ1-5	.	CASSPEGLNQPQHF	TGTGCCAGCTCACCGGAAGGACTCAATCAGCCCCAGCATTTT
.	TRBV5-4	TRBJ2-3	.	CASSRDFTDTQYF	TGTGCCAGCAGCCGGGACTTCACAGATACGCAGTATTTT
.	TRBV27	TRBJ1-1	.	CASSSPDGSTEAFF	TGTGCCAGCAGTTCCCCTGACGGATCCACTGAAGCTTTCTTT
.	TRBV16	TRBJ1-1	.	CASSMKTEAFF	TGTGCCAGCAGTATGAAGACGGAAGCTTTCTTT
.	TRBV5-1	TRBJ1-1	.	CASSIQGTTAEAFF	TGCGCCAGCAGCATCCAGGGGACGACCGCTGAAGCTTTCTTT
.	TRBV19	TRBJ2-6	.	CASSPGPNSGANVLTF	TGTGCCAGTAGTCCTGGTCCAAACTCTGGGGCCAACGTCCTGACTTTC